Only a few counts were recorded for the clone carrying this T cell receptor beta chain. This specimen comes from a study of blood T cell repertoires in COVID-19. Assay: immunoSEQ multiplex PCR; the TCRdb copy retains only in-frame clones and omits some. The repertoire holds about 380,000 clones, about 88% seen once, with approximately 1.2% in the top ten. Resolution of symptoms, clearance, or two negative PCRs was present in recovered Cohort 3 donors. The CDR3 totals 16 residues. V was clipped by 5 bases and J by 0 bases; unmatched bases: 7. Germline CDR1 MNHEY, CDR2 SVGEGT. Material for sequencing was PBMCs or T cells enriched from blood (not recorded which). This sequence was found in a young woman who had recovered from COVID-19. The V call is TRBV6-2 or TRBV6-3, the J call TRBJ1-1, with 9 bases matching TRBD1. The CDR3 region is CASSRRTGAMNTEAFF. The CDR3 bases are TGTGCCAGCAGTCGAAGGACAGGGGCAATGAACACTGAAGCTTTCTTT.